The 6 T cell receptor beta chains in this list originate from one sample, sequenced in a study of OX40 agonist ivuxolimab in advanced cancers. Sequenced by immunoSEQ multiplex PCR; TCRdb stores in-frame clones only, minus some. This sample has roughly 29,000 clones, with almost 85% found just once. Source: CD4+ or CD8+ T cells sorted from blood, taken in a trial of the OX40 agonist ivuxolimab. These receptors were taken from an adult with an advanced solid tumor such as melanoma, head and neck, liver or kidney cancer.

The chain is built from TRBV7-9 and TRBJ1-2, with D perhaps matching TRBD1 (6 bases). The V gene lost 5 bases and the J gene lost 4 bases, with 20 bases spanning the gap. Germline V gene lookup returns CDR1 SEHNR and CDR2 FQNEAQ (reference sequence). This CDR3 contains 16 residues. The CDR3 loop is CASSPAYWRGSYGYTF. DNA of the CDR3: TGTGCCAGCAGCCCCGCCTATTGGAGGGGGTCCTATGGCTACACCTTC. Supplemented by reference TRBV7-9 and TRBJ1-2, the full variable domain reads DTGVSQNPRHKITKRGQNVTFRCDPISEHNRLYWYRQTLGQGPEFLTYFQNEAQLEKSRLLSDRFSAERPKGSFSTLEIQRTEQGDSAMYLCASSPAYWRGSYGYTFGSGTRLTVV.

The count of this clone is one. The chain couples TRBV11-2 to TRBJ1-3; no definite D call. Trimming left V 5 bases short and J 0 bases short, with 11 bases between. Germline CDR1 and CDR2: SGHAT and FQNNGV. The CDR3 contains 15 residues. CDR3 region: CASSPTEYSGNTIYF. Written as DNA, the CDR3 is TGTGCCAGCAGCCCAACAGAGTACTCTGGAAACACCATATATTTT.

The chain recombines TRBV19 with TRBJ2-7, with 8 bases matching TRBD1. Germline assignment: CDR1 LNHDA and CDR2 SQIVND (reference sequence). With 5 bases clipped from V and 2 bases from J, the junction kept 5 bases outside the gene matches. This CDR3 has 14 amino acids. CDR3 in amino acids: CASSPRQGPYEQYF. The CDR3 nucleotides read TGTGCCAGTAGTCCCAGACAGGGGCCCTACGAGCAGTACTTC.

The chain couples TRBV4-3 to TRBJ1-1; perhaps TRBD1 as D (6 bases). V shed 3 bases and J shed 0 bases, with 8 bases lying between them. Germline CDR1 and CDR2: LGHNA and YSLEER. The CDR3 runs 14 residues. CDR3 loop: CASSQGALNTEAFF. CDR3 nucleotides: TGCGCCAGCAGCCAGGGGGCATTGAACACTGAAGCTTTCTTT.

The rearrangement joins TRBV27 to TRBJ2-7; D not resolved. Germline CDR1 is MNHEY and CDR2 is SMNVEV (reference sequence). The CDR3 consists of 14 residues. With 0 bases removed from V and 4 bases from J, the gap between germline ends came to 10 bases. This CDR3 is CASSLSKDLYEQYF. Here the CDR3 DNA reads TGTGCCAGCAGTTTATCGAAGGACCTTTACGAGCAGTACTTC.

This chain uses TRBV7-6 with TRBJ2-5, with D perhaps TRBD1 (5 bases). The CDR3 consists of 16 residues. V shed 1 base and J shed 5 bases, with 17 bases lying between them. Germline V CDR1 and CDR2: SGHVS, FNYEAQ. CDR3 sequence (DNA): TGTGCCAGCAGCTTAGTCGACAAGGGGCCGAGGGAGACCCAGTACTTC. It yields the protein CASSLVDKGPRETQYF.